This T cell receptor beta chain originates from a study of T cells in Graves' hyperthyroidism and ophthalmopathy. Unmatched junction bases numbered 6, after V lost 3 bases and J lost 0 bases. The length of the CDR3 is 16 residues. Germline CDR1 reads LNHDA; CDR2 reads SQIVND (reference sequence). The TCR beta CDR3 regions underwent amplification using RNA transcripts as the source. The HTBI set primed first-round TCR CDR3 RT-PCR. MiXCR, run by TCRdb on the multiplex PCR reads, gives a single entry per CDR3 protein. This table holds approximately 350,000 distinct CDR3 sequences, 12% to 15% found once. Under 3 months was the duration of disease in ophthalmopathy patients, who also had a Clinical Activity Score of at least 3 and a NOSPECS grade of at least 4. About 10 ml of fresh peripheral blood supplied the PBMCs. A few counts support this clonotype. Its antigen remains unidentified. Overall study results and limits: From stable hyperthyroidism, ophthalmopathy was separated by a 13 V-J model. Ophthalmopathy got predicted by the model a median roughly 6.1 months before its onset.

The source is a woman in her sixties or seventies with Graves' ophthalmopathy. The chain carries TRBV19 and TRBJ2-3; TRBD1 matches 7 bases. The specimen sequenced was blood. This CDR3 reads CASSMRGRSSTDTQYF. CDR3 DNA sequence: TGTGCCAGTAGTATGAGGGGGCGGTCAAGCACAGATACGCAGTATTTT.